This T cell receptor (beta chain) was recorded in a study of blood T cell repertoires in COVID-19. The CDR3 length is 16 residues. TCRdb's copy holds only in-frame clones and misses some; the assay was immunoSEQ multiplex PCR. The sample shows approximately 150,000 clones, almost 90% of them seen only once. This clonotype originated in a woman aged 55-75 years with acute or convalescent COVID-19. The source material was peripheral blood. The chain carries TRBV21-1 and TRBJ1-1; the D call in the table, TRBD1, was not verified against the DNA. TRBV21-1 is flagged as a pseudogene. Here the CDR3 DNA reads TGTGCCAGCAGCAAAGGCCCCCCAGGGCCCATTCCTGAAGCTTTCTTT. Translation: CASSKGPPGPIPEAFF.